The next 5 T cell receptor beta chains were all read from a single sample in a study of T cell clonality in common variable immunodeficiency. Sequenced by immunoSEQ multiplex PCR; TCRdb stores in-frame clones only, minus some. The table lists approximately 60,000 clones, with no singletons. The material sequenced was peripheral blood mononuclear cells. The origin of the receptors is a person aged 18 to 69 in good health.

This clone has a count of ten or more. The missing CDR3 end, 3 residues past where the read stops, is filled in from the germline J gene. The gene calls are TRBV20-1 and TRBJ2-2; the match to TRBD2 covers 9 bases. The CDR3 is 15 residues long. Trimming at V came to 0 bases and at J to 4 bases, leaving 3 bases not matched to a gene. Germline V gene data show CDR1 as DFQATT and CDR2 as SNEGSKA (reference sequence). CDR3 bases read: TGCAGTGCTAGAGACACGGGACTAGCCACCGGGGAG. Amino acids: CSARDTGLATGE. From start to end, the CDR3 is CSARDTGLATGELFF.

This clone was seen many times. Coverage ceases 3 residues before the CDR3 finishes, and the germline J gene fills in the end. V usage is TRBV20-1 and J usage is TRBJ2-3, with TRBD2 identical over 10 bases. V trimming: 3 bases; J trimming: 4 bases; junction bases outside the gene matches: 13. Germline values: CDR1 DFQATT, CDR2 SNEGSKA (reference sequence). The CDR3 is 17 residues long. The CDR3 bases that were read are TGCAGTGCTAGTAGGCCGGGACTAGCGTTTCCTCCAGATACG. This codes for CSASRPGLAFPPDT. The complete CDR3 protein is CSASRPGLAFPPDTQYF.

This clone came up many times. The read comes to an end 3 residues before the CDR3 does, leaving the germline J gene to fill in the end. The V call is TRBV6-2 or TRBV6-3, the J call TRBJ2-1; 14 bases are a match to TRBD2. The V segment lost 4 bases and the J segment 8 bases; nucleotides outside the gene matches: 4. In germline, CDR1 is MNHEY, CDR2 SVGEGT. This CDR3 is 15 amino acids long. The part of the CDR3 DNA that was read is TGTGCCAGCAGTTGGGGACTAGCGGGAGAGTATGAG. Its protein product is CASSWGLAGEYE. The whole CDR3 sequence is CASSWGLAGEYEQFF.

In its sample, this clone was seen many times. The CDR3 end falls 3 residues outside the read, so it is completed with the germline J gene. This chain uses TRBV20-1 with TRBJ2-1, with 7 bases matching TRBD2. V was clipped by 0 bases and J by 6 bases; unmatched bases: 8. The V gene's germline CDR1 is DFQATT and CDR2 SNEGSKA (reference sequence). This CDR3 comprises 15 residues. CDR3 region: CSARDFLAAGNEQFF. The CDR3 bases that were read are TGCAGTGCTAGAGATTTTCTAGCGGCGGGCAATGAG.

As for this clone: The read ends 3 residues before the CDR3 terminus; that terminus is restored from the germline J gene. The V gene is TRBV20-1, the J gene TRBJ2-3; a weak D match, TRBD2 (7 bases). The germline V gene encodes CDR1 DFQATT and CDR2 SNEGSKA (reference sequence). The length of the CDR3 is 14 residues. The CDR3 region is CSARKGGPTETQYF. CDR3 DNA (partial): TGCAGTGCTAGAAAGGGGGGGCCCACGGAGACG.